These 21 T cell receptor beta chains were sequenced from one sample in a study of shared clonotypes between healthy human individuals. The table came from immunoSEQ multiplex PCR; TCRdb's copy has only in-frame clones and leaves some out. The table lists under 1,100,000 clones, around 74% of them singletons. The material sequenced was memory CD4+ T cells sorted from blood. Documented subset: CD45RA-negative fraction. The receptors shown here come from a young man in good health.

This clone was detected only a few times. The chain carries TRBV30 and TRBJ2-3, with 7 bases identical to TRBD1. V lost 1 base, J lost 3 bases, and 10 bases stayed unmatched. The CDR3 covers 16 residues. From germline, CDR1 is GTSNPN and CDR2 SVGIG (reference sequence). The CDR3: CAWSAGQDPATDTQYF. The CDR3 DNA follows: TGTGCCTGGAGTGCCGGACAGGACCCTGCTACAGATACGCAGTATTTT.

At least ten counts were recorded for this clone. The V gene is TRBV7-2, the J gene TRBJ2-5; possible D gene TRBD1, 7 bases. V lost 2 bases to trimming and J lost 7 bases, with 20 bases between them. The CDR3 extends over 16 amino acids. Germline V lookup: CDR1 SGHTA, CDR2 FQGNSA. As DNA, the CDR3 is TGTGCCAGCAGCTTATACTTGCAGGGGGGTTTGGGGACCCAGTACTTC. It translates to CASSLYLQGGLGTQYF.

V gene TRBV9 combines with J gene TRBJ1-4, with D perhaps TRBD1 (5 bases). The CDR3 runs to 15 residues. Trimming took 0 bases from V and 2 from J, leaving 8 bases between them. Germline V gene sequence: CDR1 SGDLS, CDR2 YYNGEE. DNA for the CDR3: TGTGCCAGCAGCGTAGGGAGGGGCACTAATGAAAAACTGTTTTTT. Protein product: CASSVGRGTNEKLFF.

The rearrangement joins TRBV4-2 to TRBJ1-2; 7 bases line up with TRBD1. The CDR3 has 14 amino acids. J lost 4 bases, V lost 1 base, and 3 bases had no gene match. Germline V gene sequence: CDR1 LGHNA, CDR2 YNFKEQ. The CDR3 coding sequence is TGTGCCAGCAGCCAAGCCCAGGGGGGCTATGGCTACACCTTC. Encoded protein: CASSQAQGGYGYTF.

V usage is TRBV19 and J usage is TRBJ1-3; TRBD1 is a possible D gene (5 bases). This CDR3 has 14 residues. Germline V gene sequence: CDR1 LNHDA, CDR2 SQIVND (reference sequence). V lost 9 bases, J lost 2 bases, and 14 bases lay in between. The CDR3 nucleotides are TGTGCCAGCCATGTGGGGGGAGCTGGAAACACCATATATTTT. Amino acid sequence: CASHVGGAGNTIYF.

J is TRBJ2-2 and V is TRBV11-3, with D perhaps matching TRBD1 or TRBD2 (6 bases each). Germline V lookup: CDR1 SGHNT, CDR2 YENEEA. The CDR3 extends over 18 amino acids. Trimming shortened V by 5 bases and J by 5 bases, and 24 bases separated the two germline ends. The CDR3 loop is CASSTPGGTGLGTGELFF. The CDR3 region has the DNA TGTGCCAGCAGCACCCCCGGGGGCACGGGGTTAGGGACCGGGGAGCTGTTTTTT.

The V and J genes are TRBV18 and TRBJ2-7; TRBD1 is a possible D gene (6 bases). Germline CDR1 KGHSH, CDR2 LQKENI. V was cut by 6 bases and J by 3 bases, with 15 bases left in between. This CDR3 comprises 14 residues. The CDR3 DNA reads as TGTGCCAGCTCCCTGGGGGCCAGTAACTACGAGCAGTACTTC. This codes for CASSLGASNYEQYF.

The rearrangement joins TRBV2 to TRBJ2-5; D might be TRBD2 (5 bases). The germline V gene encodes CDR1 SNHLY and CDR2 FYNNEI. The CDR3 loop spans 15 amino acids. V gave up 5 bases and J gave up 2 bases, with 15 bases separating them. The CDR3 is CASSPFDYEQETQYF. The CDR3 nucleotides are TGTGCCAGCAGTCCCTTTGACTATGAACAAGAGACCCAGTACTTC.

The rearrangement uses TRBV27 and TRBJ2-7, with 8 bases fitting TRBD1. Germline-derived CDR1 and CDR2 are MNHEY and SMNVEV (reference sequence). After removal of 5 bases from V and 4 bases from J, the junction contained 7 bases not matched to a gene. The CDR3 has 14 residues. CDR3 sequence: CASSPRDRTYEQYF. CDR3 in DNA: TGTGCCAGCAGTCCCCGGGACAGGACTTACGAGCAGTACTTC.

The chain carries TRBV5-1 and TRBJ1-2; 9 bases fit TRBD1. J gave up 6 bases and V 0 bases, and 3 bases lay outside the gene matches. Germline loops: CDR1 SGHRS, CDR2 YFSETQ. The CDR3 totals 14 residues. This CDR3 is CASSLGGTGHGYTF. DNA for the CDR3: TGCGCCAGCAGCTTGGGCGGGACAGGGCATGGCTACACCTTC. The full variable domain, with the rest looked up from reference TRBV5-1 and TRBJ1-2, is KAGVTQTPRYLIKTRGQQVTLSCSPISGHRSVSWYQQTPGQGLQFLFEYFSETQRNKGNFPGRFSGRQFSNSRSEMNVSTLELGDSALYLCASSLGGTGHGYTFGSGTRLTVV.

V gene TRBV4-2 combines with J gene TRBJ2-3, with 11 bases identical to TRBD2. The CDR3 length is 17 residues. With 4 bases clipped from V and 2 bases from J, the junction kept 8 bases outside the gene matches. The germline CDR1 and CDR2 sequences are LGHNA and YNFKEQ. The CDR3 region has the DNA TGTGCCAGCAGCCCCTGGGGTAGCGGGGGGGTCACAGATACGCAGTATTTT. This sequence encodes CASSPWGSGGVTDTQYF.

The rearrangement links TRBV6-5 to TRBJ1-4; 7 nucleotides match TRBD1. This CDR3 is built from 14 residues. The V segment lost 8 bases and the J segment 5 bases; nucleotides outside the gene matches: 8. CDR1 is MNHEY and CDR2 is SVGAGI in the germline V gene. For the CDR3, the DNA is TGTGCCAGCTTCCTAGGGGGCGGCAATGAAAAACTGTTTTTT. It specifies CASFLGGGNEKLFF.

The chain combines TRBV7-9 with TRBJ1-1, with D tentatively TRBD1 (6 bases). Trimming took off 5 bases at V and 2 bases at J, with 12 bases between the two ends. Germline V gene data show CDR1 as SEHNR and CDR2 as FQNEAQ (reference sequence). The CDR3 covers 14 residues. The CDR3 coding sequence is TGTGCCAGCAGCCGGGGGGCAGTCAACACTGAAGCTTTCTTT. Its protein product is CASSRGAVNTEAFF.

Comment on this clone: This specimen includes other DNA sequences encoding the same CDR3. The chain combines TRBV11-3 with TRBJ2-5; 9 nucleotides align to TRBD2. CDR3 length: 15 amino acids. Germline loops: CDR1 SGHNT, CDR2 YENEEA. V was clipped by 1 base and J by 2 bases; unmatched bases: 2. This CDR3 is CASSLGGRGQETQYF. The CDR3 nucleotides are TGTGCCAGCAGCTTAGGCGGGAGGGGTCAAGAGACCCAGTACTTC.

V usage is TRBV29-1 and J usage is TRBJ1-2; 7 bases agree with TRBD1. The CDR3 contains 14 residues. Germline CDR1 reads SQVTM; CDR2 reads ANQGSEA. The junction had 8 bases not matched to a gene; V was cut back by 3 bases and J by 4 bases. Written as DNA, the CDR3 is TGCAGCGTTGAGGTTAGCACAGGGGTCTATGGCTACACCTTC. Translating it yields CSVEVSTGVYGYTF.

The J gene is TRBJ2-7, the V gene TRBV18; 8 bases align to TRBD2. The CDR3 has 17 residues. The J segment lost 3 bases and the V segment lost 6 bases, leaving 16 bases of the junction unmatched. The germline CDR1 and CDR2 sequences are KGHSH and LQKENI. The CDR3 loop is CASSPSPQRGRDYEQYF. The CDR3 DNA reads TGTGCCAGCTCCCCGTCCCCCCAGCGGGGGAGAGACTACGAGCAGTACTTC.

The CDR3 reads CASSHLESLAGYEQYF. In DNA form, the CDR3 reads TGTGCCAGCAGCCACCTGGAGAGTCTAGCGGGATACGAGCAGTACTTC. The chain links TRBV7-9 to TRBJ2-7; 9 bases line up with TRBD2. Germline values: CDR1 SEHNR, CDR2 FQNEAQ (reference sequence). The CDR3 is 16 residues long. V dropped 5 bases and J dropped 4; count of bases not matched to a gene: 12.

The chain uses TRBV27 and TRBJ1-6, with a possible D match to TRBD1 (6 bases). V lost 6 bases and J lost 7, with 7 bases in between. The germline gives CDR1 MNHEY, CDR2 SMNVEV (reference sequence). This CDR3 contains 12 residues. The CDR3 DNA reads as TGTGCCAGCAGGACAGGAAATTCACCCCTCCACTTT. Protein product: CASRTGNSPLHF.

V and J are TRBV5-6 and TRBJ2-1; a possible D gene is TRBD2 (6 bases). CDR1 and CDR2 (germline): SGHDT, YYEEEE. The V end was cut by 4 bases, the J end by 0 bases, with 17 bases between. This CDR3 is built from 17 residues. CDR3 sequence reads: CASSRFRDSSSYNEQFF. Here the CDR3 DNA reads TGTGCCAGCAGCCGTTTCCGGGACTCCAGCTCCTACAATGAGCAGTTCTTC.

This chain uses TRBV28 with TRBJ2-1; 7 bases map to TRBD2. V lost 11 bases and J lost 3; bases outside the gene matches: 7. The CDR3 has 13 residues. Germline V lookup: CDR1 MDHEN, CDR2 SYDVKM. CDR3 nucleotides: TGTGCCTCTGGTGGGGGGGGCTACAATGAGCAGTTCTTC. Its translation: CASGGGGYNEQFF.

The chain recombines TRBV10-2 with TRBJ1-5, with D possibly matching TRBD1 (6 bases). Germline assignment: CDR1 WSHSY and CDR2 SAAADI. V dropped 0 bases and J dropped 1 base, with 7 bases sitting between them. This CDR3 has 15 amino acids. This CDR3 reads CASSESGQSNQPQHF. CDR3 nucleotide sequence: TGCGCCAGCAGTGAGTCCGGACAGAGCAATCAGCCCCAGCATTTT.